These 32 T cell receptor beta chains came from one sample sequenced in a study of OX40 agonist ivuxolimab in advanced cancers. The table came from immunoSEQ multiplex PCR; TCRdb's copy has only in-frame clones and leaves some out. In the table there are some 82,000 clones, 94% of which are singletons. The specimen comprised CD4+ or CD8+ T cells sorted from blood, sampled in a trial of the OX40 agonist ivuxolimab. These TCRs come from an adult with an advanced solid tumor such as melanoma, head and neck, liver or kidney cancer.

The chain combines TRBV27 with TRBJ2-3, with TRBD2 identical over 10 bases. The CDR3 totals 15 residues. Per germline, CDR1 MNHEY and CDR2 SMNVEV (reference sequence). The J segment lost 4 bases and the V segment lost 2 bases, leaving 3 bases of the junction unmatched. CDR3 DNA: TGTGCCAGCAGTTTAAGTAGCGGGAGGCCAGATACGCAGTATTTT. Amino acids: CASSLSSGRPDTQYF.

The rearrangement uses TRBV30 and TRBJ2-5, with D tentatively TRBD1 (5 bases). This CDR3 is 13 amino acids long. Trimming left V 6 bases short and J 1 base short, with 12 bases between. Germline V lookup: CDR1 GTSNPN, CDR2 SVGIG (reference sequence). The CDR3, as DNA: TGTGCCTGCAATGGACACAGCCAAGAGACCCAGTACTTC. This sequence encodes CACNGHSQETQYF.

In this sample, this clone turned up once. The chain is built from TRBV29-1 and TRBJ1-1; 9 bases match TRBD1. Unmatched junction bases numbered 5, after V lost 6 bases and J lost 6 bases. The CDR3 contains 12 residues. In germline, CDR1 is SQVTM, CDR2 ANQGSEA. The CDR3 loop reads CSVGQGRPEAFF. The CDR3 DNA is TGCAGCGTCGGACAGGGGAGGCCTGAAGCTTTCTTT.

The V call is TRBV7-9, the J call TRBJ2-7, with TRBD2 matching over 11 bases. Germline trimming cut 1 base from V and 4 bases from J; bases unmatched to any gene: 6. The CDR3 runs to 16 residues. Per the germline V gene, CDR1 is SEHNR and CDR2 is FQNEAQ (reference sequence). CDR3 region: CASSLGGSGRGYEQYF. The CDR3, as DNA: TGTGCCAGCAGCTTAGGTGGTAGCGGGAGGGGGTACGAGCAGTACTTC.

The chain is built from TRBV14 and TRBJ2-7; 11 bases fit TRBD2. Germline lookup yields CDR1 SGHDN and CDR2 FVKESK. The CDR3 runs 15 residues. The trim removed 4 bases at V and 4 bases at J, leaving 6 bases unmatched. CDR3 loop: CASSLVAGGPYEQYF. Here the CDR3 DNA reads TGTGCCAGCAGCCTCGTAGCGGGAGGGCCTTACGAGCAGTACTTC.

The rearrangement links TRBV27 to TRBJ1-2, with D uncertain. This CDR3 contains 14 residues. V lost 2 bases and J lost 7, with 14 bases in between. Germline assignment: CDR1 MNHEY and CDR2 SMNVEV (reference sequence). CDR3 residues: CASSLGRQAAGYTF. DNA of the CDR3: TGTGCCAGCAGTTTAGGCAGGCAAGCGGCTGGCTACACCTTC.

The chain uses TRBV27 and TRBJ2-7; the match to TRBD2 covers 10 bases. CDR1 and CDR2 (germline): MNHEY, SMNVEV (reference sequence). V gave up 6 bases and J gave up 3 bases; unmatched junction bases: 5. The CDR3 consists of 14 residues. CDR3 residues: CASSRTSGFYEQYF. The CDR3 DNA follows: TGTGCCAGCAGCCGGACTAGCGGATTCTACGAGCAGTACTTC.

This rearrangement joins TRBV4-3 to TRBJ2-7; 9 bases are shared with TRBD2. The germline V gene has CDR1 LGHNA and CDR2 YSLEER. The CDR3 has 16 amino acids. The V segment lost 0 bases and the J segment 7 bases; nucleotides outside the gene matches: 10. Here the CDR3 DNA reads TGCGCCAGCAGCCAAGATGGGACTAGCCCATGGGGTGAGCAGTACTTC. Its protein is CASSQDGTSPWGEQYF.

The chain recombines TRBV2 with TRBJ1-1; 7 nucleotides match TRBD1. Germline V gene lookup returns CDR1 SNHLY and CDR2 FYNNEI. This CDR3 has 13 amino acids. J was trimmed by 1 base and V by 10 bases; bases with no gene match: 6. The CDR3 protein is CATPGGANTEAFF. CDR3 in DNA: TGTGCCACCCCAGGGGGGGCGAACACTGAAGCTTTCTTT.

The rearrangement joins TRBV30 to TRBJ2-3; TRBD2 is a possible D gene (6 bases). V was trimmed by 3 bases and J by 1 base, leaving 8 bases between them. The CDR3 is 13 amino acids. The germline V gene encodes CDR1 GTSNPN and CDR2 SVGIG (reference sequence). CDR3 bases: TGTGCCTGGAGGGGGGGAGGCACAGATACGCAGTATTTT. The encoded protein is CAWRGGGTDTQYF.

This clone showed up just once. This chain uses TRBV7-9 with TRBJ2-7; 11 nucleotides align to TRBD2. In germline, CDR1 is SEHNR, CDR2 FQNEAQ (reference sequence). The CDR3 runs to 15 residues. V dropped 5 bases and J dropped 1; count of bases not matched to a gene: 4. The CDR3: CASSKTSGASYEQYF. DNA of the CDR3: TGTGCCAGCAGCAAGACTAGCGGGGCATCCTACGAGCAGTACTTC. The full variable domain, with the rest looked up from reference TRBV7-9 and TRBJ2-7, is DTGVSQNPRHKITKRGQNVTFRCDPISEHNRLYWYRQTLGQGPEFLTYFQNEAQLEKSRLLSDRFSAERPKGSFSTLEIQRTEQGDSAMYLCASSKTSGASYEQYFGPGTRLTVT.

This chain uses TRBV6-5 with TRBJ2-2; D is perhaps TRBD2 (5 bases). The CDR3 length is 15 residues. Germline lookup yields CDR1 MNHEY and CDR2 SVGAGI. Trimming shortened V by 4 bases and J by 5 bases, and 14 bases separated the two germline ends. The CDR3 bases are TGTGCCAGCAGTTTCGCGGACTTTATAACCGGGGAGCTGTTTTTT. Translating it yields CASSFADFITGELFF.

This chain uses TRBV13 with TRBJ1-2; 7 bases fit TRBD1. CDR3 length: 15 residues. V was pared by 5 bases and J by 1 base, with 7 bases of the junction left unmatched. CDR1 is PRHDT, CDR2 FYEKMQ, per germline (reference sequence). The CDR3 spells CASSPRDSLNYGYTF. The CDR3 DNA sequence: TGTGCCAGCAGCCCACGGGACAGCCTTAACTATGGCTACACCTTC.

The chain is built from TRBV28 and TRBJ1-2; TRBD1 matches 7 bases. V lost 6 bases, J lost 5 bases, and 15 bases stayed unmatched. This CDR3 is 16 amino acids long. CDR1 and CDR2 from the germline V gene are MDHEN and SYDVKM. CDR3 sequence reads: CASSGGDTGDPYGYTF. CDR3 in DNA: TGTGCCAGCAGCGGGGGGGATACAGGGGACCCATATGGCTACACCTTC.

This chain uses TRBV29-1 with TRBJ2-7; a possible D gene is TRBD2 (6 bases). V dropped 5 bases and J dropped 1 base, with 12 bases sitting between them. The germline gives CDR1 SQVTM, CDR2 ANQGSEA. The CDR3 extends over 13 amino acids. The DNA of the CDR3 is TGCAGCGTTATCCGGGGGTCATCCTACGAGCAGTACTTC. Translation gives CSVIRGSSYEQYF.

The sample holds one count of this clone. The J gene is TRBJ2-7, the V gene TRBV15, with D possibly TRBD2 on 6 matching bases. Looked up from germline, CDR1 is LNHNV and CDR2 is YYDKDF (reference sequence). With 1 base removed from V and 4 bases from J, the gap between germline ends came to 17 bases. There are 16 residues in the CDR3. CDR3 DNA sequence: TGTGCCACCAGCAGAGCGCGGGGAGCGGTCTTTTACGAGCAGTACTTC. Protein: CATSRARGAVFYEQYF.

The chain links TRBV9 to TRBJ2-3; 12 bases match TRBD1. The germline CDR1 and CDR2 sequences are SGDLS and YYNGEE. This CDR3 spans 15 amino acids. The V and J ends lost 7 bases and 4 bases, in that order; junction bases with no gene match: 7. This chain's CDR3 is CASQLGTGGADTQYF. The CDR3 coding sequence is TGTGCCAGCCAGTTGGGGACAGGGGGCGCAGATACGCAGTATTTT.

The chain uses TRBV4-3 and TRBJ1-1; no clear D gene. The V and J ends lost 2 bases and 1 base respectively, with 8 bases between them. CDR1 and CDR2 (germline): LGHNA, YSLEER. There are 14 residues in the CDR3. CDR3 region: CASSQRVENTEAFF. The CDR3 DNA sequence: TGCGCCAGCAGCCAAAGGGTCGAGAACACTGAAGCTTTCTTT.

In DNA form, the CDR3 reads TGTGCCAGCAGCTTAAATGGCAGGGCCGATACGCAGTATTTT. It codes for CASSLNGRADTQYF. V usage is TRBV7-3 and J usage is TRBJ2-3; TRBD1 might be the D (5 bases). V shed 1 base and J shed 6 bases, with 11 bases lying between them. The CDR3 contains 14 residues. CDR1 SGHTA and CDR2 FQGTGA come from the germline V gene.

V is TRBV28 and J is TRBJ2-5; TRBD1 matches 7 bases. This CDR3 has 16 amino acids. Germline CDR1 is MDHEN and CDR2 is SYDVKM. The J segment lost 1 base and the V segment lost 5 bases, leaving 10 bases of the junction unmatched. The CDR3 nucleotides are TGTGCCAGCAGTCACCGGGACAGCCATTTCCAAGAGACCCAGTACTTC. It specifies CASSHRDSHFQETQYF.

DNA of the CDR3: TGTGCCAGCAGCCCCTCCCGACGGGCCGGGGACAATGAGCAGTTCTTC. Protein: CASSPSRRAGDNEQFF. The genes are TRBV7-6 and TRBJ2-1; tentative D call: TRBD2 (5 bases). The CDR3 totals 16 residues. The ends were cut back, 5 bases at V and 5 bases at J, with 19 bases in the middle. Germline CDR1 reads SGHVS; CDR2 reads FNYEAQ.

This clone was picked up a small number of times. The CDR3 DNA follows: TGTGCCATCAGTCCGCAGCACCTGAGGGAGCAGTACTTC. Its translation: CAISPQHLREQYF. The chain couples TRBV10-3 to TRBJ2-7; D unclear. The CDR3 has 13 residues. Germline assignment: CDR1 ENHRY and CDR2 SYGVKD. The ends were cut back, 5 bases at V and 7 bases at J, with 15 bases in the middle.

V gene TRBV27 combines with J gene TRBJ2-7; the D is unclear. This CDR3 region has 11 residues. The V and J ends lost 5 bases and 5 bases respectively, with 7 bases between them. Germline V CDR1 and CDR2: MNHEY, SMNVEV (reference sequence). This CDR3 reads CASSLANEQYF. CDR3 coding DNA: TGTGCCAGCAGTCTTGCAAACGAGCAGTACTTC.

Notes on this clone: Mismatch with germline at one junction end may stem from a read error. The chain has TRBV5-6 and TRBJ1-2; tentatively, D is TRBD1 (6 bases). The CDR3 is 15 amino acids. Germline V gives CDR1 SGHDT, CDR2 YYEEEE. DNA for the CDR3: TGTGCCAGCAGGTTGGGTGCGGAGGGGGTTGGTGGCTACACCTTC. This translates into CASRLGAEGVGGYTF.

The chain couples TRBV25-1 to TRBJ1-5; possibly TRBD1 for D (6 bases). The germline V gene encodes CDR1 MGHDK and CDR2 SYGVNS. V lost 2 bases to trimming and J lost 0 bases, with 8 bases between them. The CDR3 covers 15 residues. This CDR3 reads CASSEGTFSNQPQHF. For the CDR3, the DNA is TGTGCCAGCAGTGAAGGGACATTTAGCAATCAGCCCCAGCATTTT.

The genes are TRBV9 and TRBJ2-7, with D perhaps assigned TRBD1 or TRBD2 (5 bases each). The germline CDR1 and CDR2 sequences are SGDLS and YYNGEE. V was shortened by 4 bases and J by 2 bases, with 13 bases between the two germline ends. The CDR3 is 14 amino acids. CDR3 loop: CASSPWDGPYEQYF. The CDR3 DNA sequence: TGTGCCAGCAGCCCCTGGGACGGCCCCTACGAGCAGTACTTC.

This sequence joins TRBV7-2 and TRBJ2-6; D might be TRBD1 (6 bases). V was shortened by 6 bases and J by 2 bases, with 11 bases between the two germline ends. Per the germline V gene, CDR1 is SGHTA and CDR2 is FQGNSA. The CDR3 runs 15 residues. CDR3 bases: TGTGCCAGCAGAGATCCAGGGGCTGGGGCCAACGTCCTGACTTTC. It is translated as CASRDPGAGANVLTF.

The chain joins TRBV5-4 to TRBJ2-7; the D gene is possibly TRBD2 (5 bases). This CDR3 has 13 amino acids. The V gene's germline CDR1 is SGHNT and CDR2 YYREEE (reference sequence). Trimming removed 6 bases at V and 2 bases at J, with 12 bases between. The CDR3 here is CASTGDGTYEQYF. The CDR3 region has the DNA TGTGCCAGCACCGGCGACGGGACCTACGAGCAGTACTTC.

V usage is TRBV6-5 and J usage is TRBJ2-3; either TRBD1 or TRBD2 may supply D (5 bases each). The CDR3 covers 14 residues. V was cut by 6 bases and J by 2 bases, with 12 bases left in between. Germline CDR1 and CDR2: MNHEY and SVGAGI. CDR3 loop: CASSPTGATDTQYF. For the CDR3, the DNA is TGTGCCAGCAGCCCGACCGGGGCCACAGATACGCAGTATTTT.

The V gene is TRBV7-8, the J gene TRBJ1-5; 7 bases agree with TRBD1. Losses at the gene ends were 3 bases for V and 6 bases for J; bases not matched to a gene: 11. The germline V gene has CDR1 SGHVS and CDR2 FQNEAQ. This CDR3 spans 16 amino acids. CDR3 sequence reads: CASSFLQGIQFQPQHF. CDR3 DNA: TGTGCCAGCAGCTTCCTACAGGGGATCCAGTTTCAGCCCCAGCATTTT.

This clone was seen once. The chain links TRBV7-2 to TRBJ1-2; 9 bases match TRBD1. The CDR3 contains 15 residues. Germline CDR1 and CDR2: SGHTA and FQGNSA. V lost 8 bases and J lost 6; bases outside the gene matches: 13. The CDR3 reads CASSLMTGGLHGYTF. CDR3 in DNA: TGTGCCAGCTCCTTGATGACAGGGGGTCTTCATGGCTACACCTTC.

V usage is TRBV9 and J usage is TRBJ2-7; D remains ambiguous. CDR1 is SGDLS, CDR2 YYNGEE, per germline. Trimming took 4 bases from V and 0 from J, leaving 14 bases between them. CDR3 size: 15 residues. CDR3 in DNA: TGTGCCAGCAGCCCCCAAGGTTGGCTCTCCTACGAGCAGTACTTC. Amino acids: CASSPQGWLSYEQYF.